The 17 T cell receptor beta chains below all came from one sample that was sequenced in a study of long-term antiretroviral therapy in people with HIV. The authors ran the immunoSEQ assay, v3.0, at survey level. Using immunoSEQ multiplex PCR, the repertoire was profiled, and TCRdb retains in-frame clones only, with some absent. In the table there are roughly 15,000 clones, approximately 94% of which are singletons. Sample: unsorted PBMCs, taken about 6 years after starting antiretroviral therapy. The receptors were gathered from a woman between 50 and 59 years old with HIV.

CDR3 amino acids: CASSKLRAGEQYF. The CDR3 DNA reads TGTGCCAGCAGCAAACTAAGGGCAGGGGAGCAGTACTTC. V gene TRBV21-1 combines with J gene TRBJ2-7; the table's D call, TRBD1, has no DNA check behind it. TRBV21-1 is given as a pseudogene. The CDR3 length is 13 residues.

Concerning this clone: Other DNA sequences in the sample encode the same CDR3. The V gene is TRBV14, the J gene TRBJ2-7; D gene uncertain. Trimming pared 1 base from V and 3 bases from J, leaving 1 base between. This CDR3 has 11 residues. CDR1 and CDR2 (germline): SGHDN, FVKESK. CDR3 sequence: CASSQGYEQYF. In DNA form, the CDR3 reads TGTGCCAGCAGCCAAGGCTACGAGCAGTACTTC.

With regard to this clone: An end of the junction does not agree with germline; a read error may underlie this. This chain links TRBV5-1 with TRBJ2-7; D is tentatively TRBD1 or TRBD2 (5 bases each). The CDR3 length is 16 residues. Looked up from germline, CDR1 is SGHRS and CDR2 is YFSETQ. Here the CDR3 DNA reads TGCGCCAACAGCTCAGGTTGGGGGTCCAGCTCCTACGAGCAGTACTTC. Amino acids: CANSSGWGSSSYEQYF.

This rearrangement joins TRBV7-8 to TRBJ1-4, with D hard to call. The CDR3 totals 14 residues. Per germline, CDR1 SGHVS and CDR2 FQNEAQ. Deletions cut 4 bases from V and 7 bases from J, with 13 bases between. CDR3 DNA sequence: TGTGCCAGCAGCTCCCGGGAGGTTTTTGAAAAACTGTTTTTT. This sequence encodes CASSSREVFEKLFF.

This chain joins TRBV7-2 and TRBJ1-2; D may be TRBD1 (6 bases). This CDR3 is 12 amino acids long. V was shortened by 4 bases and J by 8 bases, with 11 bases between the two germline ends. The germline CDR1 and CDR2 sequences are SGHTA and FQGNSA. Written as DNA, the CDR3 is TGTGCCAGCAGCTCCGACAGGCTCGGCTACACCTTC. This sequence encodes CASSSDRLGYTF.

The chain employs TRBV23-1 and TRBJ1-1; no definite D call. TRBV23-1 is identified as an open reading frame with a role that is uncertain. The CDR3 spans 15 residues. The V gene lost 0 bases and the J gene lost 0 bases, with 8 bases spanning the gap. CDR3 protein: CASSQSRRMNTEAFF. As DNA, the CDR3 is TGCGCCAGCAGTCAATCGAGGCGGATGAACACTGAAGCTTTCTTT.

CDR3 sequence reads: CASSPPIEVWRGGITGELFF. The CDR3 nucleotides read TGTGCCAGCTCACCACCTATCGAGGTTTGGAGGGGTGGAATCACCGGGGAGCTGTTTTTT. This chain links TRBV18 with TRBJ2-2; D possibly corresponds to TRBD2 (6 bases). Trimming removed 0 bases from V and 4 bases from J, with 24 bases in between. The germline CDR1 and CDR2 sequences are KGHSH and LQKENI. CDR3 length: 20 amino acids.

The J gene is TRBJ2-7, the V gene TRBV6-6, with D perhaps matching TRBD2 (5 bases). Trimming took 2 bases from V and 7 from J, leaving 15 bases between them. Germline lookup yields CDR1 MNHNY and CDR2 SVGAGI (reference sequence). The CDR3 runs 14 residues. The CDR3 reads CASSYIRPGGEQYF. CDR3 DNA: TGTGCCAGCAGTTACATCCGGCCGGGCGGGGAGCAGTACTTC.

The V and J genes are TRBV6-7 and TRBJ1-5; 8 nucleotides match TRBD1. TRBV6-7 is an ORF for which the function is uncertain. V shed 7 bases, J shed 7 bases, and the junction held 15 bases outside the gene matches. The CDR3 is 16 amino acids. The CDR3 loop reads CASTQEGQVGRQPQHF. The CDR3 coding sequence is TGTGCCAGCACCCAGGAGGGACAGGTAGGTAGGCAGCCCCAGCATTTT.

The V and J genes are TRBV6-5 and TRBJ2-5; 10 positions match TRBD1. The V gene's germline CDR1 is MNHEY and CDR2 SVGAGI. With V trimmed by 0 bases and J by 7 bases, 5 bases remained unmatched. This CDR3 contains 15 residues. The CDR3 region is CASSYSGQGDGTQYF. For the CDR3, the DNA is TGTGCCAGCAGTTACTCAGGACAGGGGGATGGGACCCAGTACTTC.

The chain uses TRBV20-1 and TRBJ2-5, with 9 bases lining up with TRBD2. With V trimmed by 6 bases and J by 4 bases, 0 bases remained unmatched. Germline lookup yields CDR1 DFQATT and CDR2 SNEGSKA (reference sequence). The CDR3 spans 11 residues. This CDR3 reads CSALAGETQYF. CDR3 sequence (DNA): TGCAGTGCACTAGCGGGAGAGACCCAGTACTTC.

The genes are TRBV4-2 and TRBJ1-4, with D uncertain. This CDR3 has 16 residues. In germline, CDR1 is LGHNA, CDR2 YNFKEQ. Trimming shortened V by 0 bases and J by 1 base, and 9 bases separated the two germline ends. The CDR3 DNA reads TGTGCCAGCAGCCAAGAAAATCAGATAACTAATGAAAAACTGTTTTTT. Residues: CASSQENQITNEKLFF.

The V call is TRBV11-2, the J call TRBJ2-1, with D possibly TRBD2 on 6 matching bases. The CDR3 is made up of 16 amino acids. The V gene lost 3 bases and the J gene lost 4 bases, with 16 bases spanning the gap. CDR1 is SGHAT, CDR2 FQNNGV, per germline. This CDR3 is CASSLASAYHYNEQFF. In DNA form, the CDR3 reads TGTGCCAGCAGCTTGGCTAGCGCCTACCATTACAATGAGCAGTTCTTC.

This clone is medium-sized (0.01 to 0.1%) within its sample. This chain uses TRBV15 with TRBJ1-4; D uncertain. CDR3 length: 15 residues. In germline, CDR1 is LNHNV, CDR2 YYDKDF (reference sequence). V shed 1 base and J shed 5 bases, with 11 bases lying between them. The CDR3 nucleotides read TGTGCCACCAGCAGAGTGCCCCTAGGGAATGAAAAACTGTTTTTT. This translates into CATSRVPLGNEKLFF.

The rearrangement uses TRBV23-1 and TRBJ2-7; no clear D gene. TRBV23-1 is recorded as an ORF, its role being uncertain. The CDR3 loop spans 15 amino acids. Trimming took 8 bases from V and 2 from J, leaving 19 bases between them. The CDR3 loop is CASRPRTTGPYEQYF. The CDR3 nucleotides read TGCGCCAGCCGTCCCCGGACGACCGGCCCCTACGAGCAGTACTTC.

CDR3 region: CASSQEQFGTGVGQYF. In nucleotides, the CDR3 is TGCGCCAGCAGCCAAGAGCAATTTGGGACAGGGGTTGGGCAGTACTTC. This rearrangement joins TRBV4-1 to TRBJ2-7; 10 bases fit TRBD1. J lost 9 bases, V lost 0 bases, and 11 bases had no gene match. The germline V gene encodes CDR1 MGHRA and CDR2 YSYEKL. The CDR3 is made up of 16 amino acids.

The rearrangement joins TRBV28 to TRBJ2-6, with D perhaps TRBD2 (7 bases). The V gene's germline CDR1 is MDHEN and CDR2 SYDVKM. Trimming left V 7 bases short and J 2 bases short, with 12 bases between. This CDR3 has 15 residues. Here the CDR3 DNA reads TGTGCCAGCAATGCGGGGGCCACTGGGGCCAACGTCCTGACTTTC. This encodes CASNAGATGANVLTF.